These 18 T cell receptor beta chains were all obtained from the same sample, sequenced in a study of a mutant IDH1 vaccine in newly diagnosed glioma. Their antigens are not known. The protocol was immunoSEQ multiplex PCR, while the TCRdb copy is restricted to in-frame clones and leaves out a portion. The sample includes 40,000 or so clones, 80% to 90% of them seen just once. Time point of the sample: week 5, during vaccination. Every vaccine dose comprised 300 ug of mutant IDH1 20-mer peptide plus topical imiquimod. The specimen comprised PBMCs, sampled from a glioma patient whose treatment included an IDH1 peptide vaccine. Receptors were obtained from a middle-aged man with glioma.

The chain uses TRBV5-1 and TRBJ2-3, with D uncertain. Deletions cut 4 bases from V and 0 bases from J, with 15 bases between. From germline, CDR1 is SGHRS and CDR2 YFSETQ. This CDR3 has 16 amino acids. The CDR3 here is CASSHYPGTSTDTQYF. CDR3 nucleotides: TGCGCCAGCAGCCACTACCCAGGCACTAGCACAGATACGCAGTATTTT.

This sequence joins TRBV6-6 and TRBJ1-1; D ambiguous. The V gene lost 5 bases and the J gene lost 2 bases, with 9 bases spanning the gap. This CDR3 is 13 amino acids long. Germline loops: CDR1 MNHNY, CDR2 SVGAGI (reference sequence). CDR3 in DNA: TGTGCCAGCAGTCGGGCGAAAAACACTGAAGCTTTCTTT. Protein product: CASSRAKNTEAFF.

J is TRBJ2-7 and V is TRBV15; no firm D call. Trimming shortened V by 0 bases and J by 5 bases, and 8 bases separated the two germline ends. Germline CDR1 is LNHNV and CDR2 is YYDKDF (reference sequence). This CDR3 comprises 13 residues. CDR3 region: CATSRERIHEQYF. For the CDR3, the DNA is TGTGCCACCAGCAGAGAACGGATCCACGAGCAGTACTTC.

This clone showed up just a few times. The gene calls are TRBV10-3 and TRBJ1-2; TRBD1 might be the D (6 bases). CDR1 and CDR2 from the germline V gene are ENHRY and SYGVKD. V was trimmed by 3 bases and J by 2 bases, leaving 19 bases between them. CDR3 length: 17 amino acids. CDR3: CAISESPNRVPNYGYTF. CDR3 DNA sequence: TGTGCCATCAGTGAATCACCAAACAGGGTTCCGAACTATGGCTACACCTTC.

This rearrangement joins TRBV11-2 to TRBJ2-1, with TRBD2 matching 7 bases. CDR1 is SGHAT, CDR2 FQNNGV, per germline. V lost 4 bases and J lost 8; bases outside the gene matches: 8. The CDR3 contains 14 residues. Here the CDR3 reads CASSSSTGGYEQFF. The CDR3 DNA reads TGTGCCAGCAGCTCCTCGACCGGGGGGTATGAGCAGTTCTTC.

The rearrangement links TRBV6-5 to TRBJ2-5; the D is unclear. Per germline, CDR1 MNHEY and CDR2 SVGAGI. V lost 6 bases, J lost 2 bases, and 16 bases lay in between. CDR3 length equals 15 residues. CDR3 in amino acids: CASRITLDGQETQYF. The CDR3 coding sequence is TGTGCCAGCAGAATCACCTTGGACGGGCAAGAGACCCAGTACTTC.

The V and J genes are TRBV2 and TRBJ1-1; possibly TRBD1 for D (5 bases). This CDR3 comprises 14 residues. The ends were cut back, 7 bases at V and 6 bases at J, with 18 bases in the middle. Germline CDR1 reads SNHLY; CDR2 reads FYNNEI. CDR3 in DNA: TGTGCCAGCATTCGACAGTCTTCGGAACCTGAAGCTTTCTTT. Translating gives CASIRQSSEPEAFF. Supplemented by reference TRBV2 and TRBJ1-1, the full variable domain reads EPEVTQTPSHQVTQMGQEVILRCVPISNHLYFYWYRQILGQKVEFLVSFYNNEISEKSEIFDDQFSVERPDGSNFTLKIRSTKLEDSAMYFCASIRQSSEPEAFFGQGTRLTVV.

The V call is TRBV7-2, the J call TRBJ2-3; no clear D gene. The V and J ends lost 4 bases and 10 bases respectively, with 15 bases between them. The CDR3 spans 13 residues. Germline V gene data show CDR1 as SGHTA and CDR2 as FQGNSA. The CDR3 DNA reads TGTGCCAGCAGCTCAGTGTCCTCCAGCTCGCAGTATTTT. Amino acids: CASSSVSSSSQYF.

This chain links TRBV7-2 with TRBJ2-7; 7 bases agree with TRBD1. This CDR3 has 19 amino acids. V dropped 5 bases and J dropped 2; count of bases not matched to a gene: 21. Germline CDR1 and CDR2: SGHTA and FQGNSA. The CDR3 reads CASSAPGSGQGVSPYEQYF. The CDR3 DNA reads as TGTGCCAGCAGCGCCCCCGGAAGTGGGCAGGGGGTGTCCCCCTACGAGCAGTACTTC.

The gene calls are TRBV7-8 and TRBJ1-2; 9 positions agree with TRBD1. Germline CDR1 and CDR2: SGHVS and FQNEAQ. The CDR3 sequence is 14 residues long. Losses at the gene ends were 4 bases for V and 4 bases for J; bases not matched to a gene: 4. CDR3 coding DNA: TGTGCCAGCAGCTCGGGACAGGGCGGCTATGGCTACACCTTC. Protein sequence: CASSSGQGGYGYTF. The variable domain in full, completed from reference TRBV7-8 and TRBJ1-2, reads GAGVSQSPRYKVAKRGQDVALRCDPISGHVSLFWYQQALGQGPEFLTYFQNEAQLDKSGLPSDRFFAERPEGSVSTLKIQRTQQEDSAVYLCASSSGQGGYGYTFGSGTRLTVV.

The chain uses TRBV5-1 and TRBJ2-7, with 9 bases fitting TRBD1. This CDR3 is 14 amino acids long. From germline, CDR1 is SGHRS and CDR2 YFSETQ. Unmatched junction bases numbered 4, after V lost 3 bases and J lost 3 bases. In DNA form, the CDR3 reads TGCGCCAGCAGCTCGCGGGACAGGGACTACGAGCAGTACTTC. Translated, it gives CASSSRDRDYEQYF.

The chain has TRBV7-2 and TRBJ1-2, with a tentative D call TRBD1 (5 bases). The CDR3 is 14 amino acids. Germline V lookup: CDR1 SGHTA, CDR2 FQGNSA. V was shortened by 0 bases and J by 2 bases, with 7 bases between the two germline ends. DNA for the CDR3: TGTGCCAGCAGCTTAGCGACAGACAACTATGGCTACACCTTC. Translating gives CASSLATDNYGYTF.

This clone appeared a single time. The rearrangement uses TRBV5-1 and TRBJ2-1; tentatively, D is TRBD1 or TRBD2 (5 bases each). Germline assignment: CDR1 SGHRS and CDR2 YFSETQ. V was pared by 5 bases and J by 4 bases, with 16 bases between. This CDR3 contains 15 residues. CDR3 coding DNA: TGCGCCAGCAGATGGGGGAGCTACAAATACAATGAGCAGTTCTTC. It yields the protein CASRWGSYKYNEQFF. Looking up the rest from reference TRBV5-1 and TRBJ2-1 gives the full variable domain: KAGVTQTPRYLIKTRGQQVTLSCSPISGHRSVSWYQQTPGQGLQFLFEYFSETQRNKGNFPGRFSGRQFSNSRSEMNVSTLELGDSALYLCASRWGSYKYNEQFFGPGTRLTVL.

This chain joins TRBV7-3 and TRBJ2-6; D unresolved. The CDR3 consists of 14 residues. Trimming cost V 4 bases and J 1 base, with 5 bases left between them. Germline values: CDR1 SGHTA, CDR2 FQGTGA. DNA for the CDR3: TGTGCCAGCAGCTCCGATTCTGGGGCCAACGTCCTGACTTTC. This sequence encodes CASSSDSGANVLTF.

This clone was counted a single time. The chain recombines TRBV7-2 with TRBJ2-3; 8 positions agree with TRBD2. The CDR3 totals 15 residues. The germline V gene has CDR1 SGHTA and CDR2 FQGNSA. With V trimmed by 5 bases and J by 2 bases, 6 bases remained unmatched. In nucleotides, the CDR3 is TGTGCCAGCAGCCTAGATAGCGGGAACACAGATACGCAGTATTTT. Translation gives CASSLDSGNTDTQYF.

The V gene is TRBV19, the J gene TRBJ2-7, with D maybe TRBD2 (5 bases). V was shortened by 1 base and J by 2 bases, with 18 bases between the two germline ends. Germline V CDR1 and CDR2: LNHDA, SQIVND (reference sequence). The CDR3 is made up of 17 amino acids. The CDR3 loop is CASSIGSGRHGTYEQYF. CDR3 in DNA: TGTGCCAGTAGTATAGGGTCGGGGAGACATGGGACCTACGAGCAGTACTTC.

This sequence joins TRBV27 and TRBJ1-5, with D uncertain. Trimming shortened V by 1 base and J by 2 bases, and 6 bases separated the two germline ends. From germline, CDR1 is MNHEY and CDR2 SMNVEV (reference sequence). This CDR3 contains 14 residues. In DNA form, the CDR3 reads TGTGCCAGCAGTTTATTCGGGGGCAATCAGCCCCAGCATTTT. Encoded protein: CASSLFGGNQPQHF.

This clone appeared once. This chain connects TRBV27 to TRBJ2-7, with 9 bases fitting TRBD2. This CDR3 has 12 amino acids. J lost 2 bases, V lost 8 bases, and 1 base had no gene match. In germline, CDR1 is MNHEY, CDR2 SMNVEV (reference sequence). The CDR3 DNA sequence: TGTGCCAGCCGCGGGGGGGCCTACGAGCAGTACTTC. Its protein is CASRGGAYEQYF.